The clone carrying this T cell receptor (beta chain) was recorded a few times. TCRdb fed the PCR reads into MiXCR, producing one record per CDR3 protein. The data show under 350,000 distinct CDR3 sequences, roughly a quarter seen once. This sample was taken from a study of molecular identifiers for immune sequencing clone quantification. CDR1 is SGHTA and CDR2 is FQGNSA in the germline V gene. V gave up 0 bases and J gave up 6 bases; unmatched junction bases: 3. The CDR3 length is 15 residues. The chain has TRBV7-2 and TRBJ2-2; TRBD1 agrees at 8 bases. Sequencing input: naive CD8+ T cells from blood, with Jurkat cell RNA spiked in. Stated subset: FACS-sorted CD8+CD4-CCR7+CD45RA+ naive T cells. The source of this sequence is a human donor in good health. Some libraries in this study had Jurkat cell RNA spiked in. The CDR3 protein is CASSLAQGAPGELFF. CDR3 sequence (DNA): TGTGCCAGCAGCTTAGCGCAGGGGGCACCCGGGGAGCTGTTTTTT.